Reported below is one T cell receptor beta chain. Its antigen is not identified. The data were taken from a study of shared clonotypes between healthy human individuals. Whole-study results and caveats: Tissue TCR repertoires likely differ from these blood-only repertoires.

CDR1 MDHEN and CDR2 SYDVKM come from the germline V gene. V shed 6 bases and J 3 bases; nucleotides not matched to a gene: 4. This CDR3 has 14 residues. Evenly divided among several immunoSEQ plates was the genomic DNA of each subset. Source study methods: ImmunoSEQ gave junction-only sequences without quality scores, so filtering differed. Profiling relied on immunoSEQ multiplex PCR, and the TCRdb table lists in-frame clones only, not all of them. The DNA was the basis for D and trimming; V, J and clone size are from that table. The table includes 450,000 to 500,000 clones, 76% detected once. Unsorted material relied on about 90 million PBMCs as the source of genomic DNA.

The sample taken for sequencing was PBMCs. This clonotype was sampled from a woman in her thirties or forties in good health. Some clones in this sample may be carry-over from other donors' samples. The V gene is TRBV28, the J gene TRBJ2-3; TRBD1 agrees at 9 bases. Here the CDR3 DNA reads TGTGCCAGCAGCCCTGGACAGGGGACAGATACGCAGTATTTT. It yields the protein CASSPGQGTDTQYF.